The 31 T cell receptor beta chains below come from one sample, sequenced in a study of OX40 agonist ivuxolimab in advanced cancers. Sequencing was performed with immunoSEQ multiplex PCR; in TCRdb, only in-frame clones are kept and a portion is missing. Of more than 55,000 clones listed, less than 85% were seen once; the top ten hold 3.5% to 4.5%. This specimen was CD4+ or CD8+ T cells sorted from blood, taken in a trial of the OX40 agonist ivuxolimab. The receptor set was obtained from an adult with an advanced solid tumor such as melanoma, head and neck, liver or kidney cancer.

The table lists this clone with a count of one. The CDR3 DNA sequence: TGTGCCTGGAGTATGTGGCAGGACGGAGGCTACACCTTC. As protein: CAWSMWQDGGYTF. V and J are TRBV30 and TRBJ1-2; D call uncertain. CDR1 is GTSNPN and CDR2 is SVGIG in the germline V gene (reference sequence). There are 13 residues in the CDR3. The V end was cut by 2 bases, the J end by 8 bases, with 15 bases between.

The chain has TRBV5-1 and TRBJ2-1; D gene ambiguous. Germline V lookup: CDR1 SGHRS, CDR2 YFSETQ. CDR3 size: 13 residues. Trimming cost V 0 bases and J 10 bases, with 11 bases left between them. The CDR3 DNA reads TGCGCCAGCAGCTTGGCCTCTACCGTCGAGCAGTTCTTC. Residues: CASSLASTVEQFF.

V gene TRBV29-1 combines with J gene TRBJ2-5; TRBD1 matches at 7 bases. Trimming took 8 bases from V and 1 from J; bases not matched to a gene: 10. CDR1 SQVTM and CDR2 ANQGSEA come from the germline V gene. This CDR3 contains 14 residues. CDR3 sequence (DNA): TGCAGCTCAAAAGGGGGCGGAATCCAAGAGACCCAGTACTTC. Translation gives CSSKGGGIQETQYF.

The chain employs TRBV7-2 and TRBJ1-2; D gene unclear. Germline CDR1 SGHTA, CDR2 FQGNSA. The CDR3 spans 14 residues. Trimming left V 1 base short and J 7 bases short, with 13 bases between. CDR3 loop: CASSLGRVSGGYTF. The CDR3 DNA follows: TGTGCCAGCAGCTTAGGGCGGGTTTCGGGTGGCTACACCTTC.

The rearrangement uses TRBV11-1 and TRBJ1-5, with D maybe TRBD1 (5 bases). CDR1 is SGHAT, CDR2 FQDESV, per germline (reference sequence). This CDR3 is 15 amino acids long. V was shortened by 5 bases and J by 0 bases, with 11 bases between the two germline ends. Here the CDR3 reads CASSDTGYSNQPQHF. CDR3 bases: TGTGCCAGCAGCGACACAGGATATAGCAATCAGCCCCAGCATTTT.

This sequence joins TRBV19 and TRBJ2-7, with D possibly being TRBD1 (6 bases). CDR3 size: 15 residues. Germline loops: CDR1 LNHDA, CDR2 SQIVND (reference sequence). Trimming stripped 3 bases from V and 1 base from J, with 13 bases between. The CDR3 sequence is CASSILAGVSYEQYF. The CDR3, as DNA: TGTGCCAGTAGTATCTTGGCAGGGGTGTCCTACGAGCAGTACTTC. The entire variable domain, with the rest obtained from reference TRBV19 and TRBJ2-7, is as follows: DGGITQSPKYLFRKEGQNVTLSCEQNLNHDAMYWYRQDPGQGLRLIYYSQIVNDFQKGDIAEGYSVSREKKESFPLTVTSAQKNPTAFYLCASSILAGVSYEQYFGPGTRLTVT.

V gene TRBV7-2 combines with J gene TRBJ1-3; D possibly corresponds to TRBD1 (5 bases). The germline V and J ends were trimmed by 0 bases and 4 bases, with 10 bases remaining between them. The CDR3 totals 15 residues. Germline V gives CDR1 SGHTA, CDR2 FQGNSA. CDR3 sequence reads: CASSLAGVGGNTIYF. Written as DNA, the CDR3 is TGTGCCAGCAGCTTAGCAGGGGTCGGCGGAAACACCATATATTTT.

This clone was seen only a few times. This chain joins TRBV19 and TRBJ2-1, with 14 positions matching TRBD2. The CDR3 runs to 18 residues. V lost 3 bases and J lost 7; bases outside the gene matches: 11. Germline loops: CDR1 LNHDA, CDR2 SQIVND (reference sequence). This CDR3 is CASSIPRLAGGPGNEQFF. The DNA of the CDR3 is TGTGCCAGTAGTATTCCCCGACTAGCGGGAGGGCCGGGGAATGAGCAGTTCTTC.

This clone was counted a single time. This chain's CDR3 is CAISEPLGGRGDTQYF. The CDR3 DNA follows: TGTGCCATCAGTGAGCCACTAGGGGGGCGAGGAGATACGCAGTATTTT. The chain employs TRBV10-3 and TRBJ2-3; D may match TRBD1 or TRBD2 (6 bases each). The CDR3 extends over 16 amino acids. V dropped 2 bases and J dropped 5 bases, with 17 bases sitting between them. CDR1 and CDR2 from the germline V gene are ENHRY and SYGVKD.

In its sample, this clone was seen once. The rearrangement uses TRBV11-3 and TRBJ1-1; D call uncertain. This CDR3 region has 15 residues. The V end lost 3 bases, the J end lost 1 base, and 12 bases lay between the germline ends. Per the germline V gene, CDR1 is SGHNT and CDR2 is YENEEA. The CDR3 region is CASSFSSSGNTEAFF. Written as DNA, the CDR3 is TGTGCCAGCAGCTTCTCTTCAAGTGGGAACACTGAAGCTTTCTTT.

This sequence joins TRBV7-2 and TRBJ2-2, with no clear D. The V gene's germline CDR1 is SGHTA and CDR2 FQGNSA. V was cut by 5 bases and J by 8 bases, with 15 bases left in between. The CDR3 runs 14 residues. The CDR3: CASSQDQLAGELFF. CDR3 nucleotide sequence: TGTGCCAGCAGCCAAGATCAATTGGCGGGGGAGCTGTTTTTT.

This rearrangement joins TRBV5-1 to TRBJ1-2; perhaps TRBD1 as D (6 bases). Germline-derived CDR1 and CDR2 are SGHRS and YFSETQ. Trimming cost V 4 bases and J 0 bases, with 10 bases left between them. CDR3 size: 14 residues. CDR3 DNA sequence: TGCGCCAGCAGCGTTGGACAGTCTAACTATGGCTACACCTTC. This encodes CASSVGQSNYGYTF.

Only a few counts were recorded for this clone. J is TRBJ2-7 and V is TRBV4-1, with D uncertain. CDR1 is MGHRA and CDR2 is YSYEKL in the germline V gene. The CDR3 extends over 15 amino acids. Trimming removed 0 bases at V and 2 bases at J, with 11 bases between. The CDR3 loop reads CASSQELEQTYEQYF. The CDR3 DNA sequence: TGCGCCAGCAGCCAAGAGCTCGAACAGACCTACGAGCAGTACTTC.

The chain uses TRBV13 and TRBJ2-1, with 11 nucleotides matching TRBD2. The CDR3 loop spans 15 amino acids. With V trimmed by 6 bases and J by 2 bases, 3 bases remained unmatched. Germline V gene sequence: CDR1 PRHDT, CDR2 FYEKMQ (reference sequence). The CDR3 nucleotides are TGTGCCAGCAGTTTACTAGCGGGAGCCTACAATGAGCAGTTCTTC. As protein: CASSLLAGAYNEQFF.

V is TRBV9 and J is TRBJ2-7, with TRBD2 identical over 11 bases. J was trimmed by 0 bases and V by 2 bases; bases with no gene match: 4. This CDR3 has 16 residues. Germline CDR1 reads SGDLS; CDR2 reads YYNGEE. CDR3: CASSVSSGRASYEQYF. The CDR3 bases are TGTGCCAGCAGCGTTAGTAGCGGGAGGGCCTCCTACGAGCAGTACTTC. The variable domain in full, completed from reference TRBV9 and TRBJ2-7, reads DSGVTQTPKHLITATGQRVTLRCSPRSGDLSVYWYQQSLDQGLQFLIQYYNGEERAKGNILERFSAQQFPDLHSELNLSSLELGDSALYFCASSVSSGRASYEQYFGPGTRLTVT.

This clone was counted a single time. CDR3 sequence: CASSLGDRSLEAFF. CDR3 nucleotide sequence: TGTGCCAGCAGCTTAGGGGACAGAAGCCTTGAAGCTTTCTTT. The chain employs TRBV7-2 and TRBJ1-1, with 7 positions matching TRBD1. J lost 7 bases, V lost 1 base, and 6 bases had no gene match. Germline assignment: CDR1 SGHTA and CDR2 FQGNSA. The CDR3 has 14 residues.

This chain connects TRBV2 to TRBJ2-7; D gene unclear. Germline loops: CDR1 SNHLY, CDR2 FYNNEI. This CDR3 comprises 14 residues. V shed 6 bases and J shed 1 base, with 13 bases lying between them. CDR3 sequence (DNA): TGTGCCAGCAGCGTCGGGTCGACTTCCTACGAGCAGTACTTC. This encodes CASSVGSTSYEQYF. The full variable domain, with the rest looked up from reference TRBV2 and TRBJ2-7, is EPEVTQTPSHQVTQMGQEVILRCVPISNHLYFYWYRQILGQKVEFLVSFYNNEISEKSEIFDDQFSVERPDGSNFTLKIRSTKLEDSAMYFCASSVGSTSYEQYFGPGTRLTVT.

V and J are TRBV29-1 and TRBJ1-1; D is uncertain. V lost 1 base to trimming and J lost 8 bases, with 17 bases between them. CDR1 and CDR2 (germline): SQVTM, ANQGSEA. The CDR3 runs to 14 residues. Here the CDR3 DNA reads TGCAGCGTTGAAGTGGTAACCGGGCTTGGCGAAGCTTTCTTT. This sequence encodes CSVEVVTGLGEAFF.

V gene TRBV5-1 combines with J gene TRBJ1-4; the D is unclear. Trimming took 0 bases from V and 8 from J, leaving 8 bases between them. The CDR3 has 13 residues. Per germline, CDR1 SGHRS and CDR2 YFSETQ. This CDR3 reads CASSLDLEEKLFF. DNA for the CDR3: TGCGCCAGCAGCTTGGATTTAGAGGAAAAACTGTTTTTT.

This clone showed up just once. The chain employs TRBV11-2 and TRBJ2-7; D unresolved. Trimming took off 1 base at V and 7 bases at J, with 14 bases between the two ends. Germline V lookup: CDR1 SGHAT, CDR2 FQNNGV. CDR3 length: 14 residues. The CDR3 loop reads CASSLVLGPGEQYF. CDR3 nucleotides: TGTGCCAGCAGCTTAGTCCTGGGCCCCGGGGAGCAGTACTTC.

V usage is TRBV5-5 and J usage is TRBJ2-5, with a possible D match to TRBD1 (5 bases). This CDR3 is 15 amino acids long. Trimming left V 1 base short and J 5 bases short, with 15 bases between. Germline assignment: CDR1 SGHKS and CDR2 YYEKEE (reference sequence). The CDR3 sequence is CASSLTRALRETQYF. The CDR3 nucleotides read TGTGCCAGCAGCTTGACCAGGGCCCTTCGGGAGACCCAGTACTTC. The complete variable domain, with remaining parts taken from reference TRBV5-5 and TRBJ2-5, reads DAGVTQSPTHLIKTRGQQVTLRCSPISGHKSVSWYQQVLGQGPQFIFQYYEKEERGRGNFPDRFSARQFPNYSSELNVNALLLGDSALYLCASSLTRALRETQYFGPGTRLLVL.

The chain couples TRBV6-1 to TRBJ2-3; possibly TRBD2 for D (5 bases). Germline lookup yields CDR1 MNHNS and CDR2 SASEGT. V was shortened by 6 bases and J by 6 bases, with 13 bases between the two germline ends. CDR3 length: 13 amino acids. CDR3 DNA sequence: TGTGCCAGCAGCGCTGCTCGGGGTGATACGCAGTATTTT. It yields the protein CASSAARGDTQYF.

J is TRBJ1-2 and V is TRBV6-4, with TRBD1 as a possible D gene (6 bases). In germline, CDR1 is MRHNA, CDR2 SNTAGT. The CDR3 sequence is 14 residues long. The germline V and J ends were trimmed by 6 bases and 7 bases, with 18 bases remaining between them. The DNA of the CDR3 is TGTGCCAGCAGCGCGAGGGGGGGTCCGGGTGGCTACACCTTC. Amino acid sequence: CASSARGGPGGYTF.

A note on this clone: The junction departs from the called germline gene at one end, perhaps through a read error. The chain is built from TRBV7-2 and TRBJ1-1, with TRBD1 matching over 7 bases. Germline V gives CDR1 SGHTA, CDR2 FQGNSA. This CDR3 comprises 14 residues. The CDR3: CAGSWGQPGAEAFF. The CDR3 DNA sequence: TGTGCCGGCAGCTGGGGACAGCCAGGGGCTGAAGCTTTCTTT. Full variable domain (rest looked up from reference TRBV7-2 and TRBJ1-1): GAGVSQSPSNKVTEKGKDVELRCDPISGHTALYWYRQSLGQGLEFLIYFQGNSAPDKSGLPSDRFSAERTGGSVSTLTIQRTQQEDSAVYLCAGSWGQPGAEAFFGQGTRLTVV.

This chain connects TRBV15 to TRBJ2-7; the match to TRBD1 covers 10 bases. V was pared by 1 base and J by 3 bases, with 3 bases of the junction left unmatched. The CDR3 has 15 amino acids. CDR1 and CDR2 from the germline V gene are LNHNV and YYDKDF (reference sequence). The CDR3 sequence: CATSRGGQGVYEQYF. CDR3 nucleotides: TGTGCCACCAGCAGAGGAGGACAGGGGGTCTACGAGCAGTACTTC.

The V gene is TRBV5-1, the J gene TRBJ2-1, with D perhaps TRBD2 (5 bases). Trimming took 2 bases from V and 3 from J, leaving 15 bases between them. Germline CDR1 is SGHRS and CDR2 is YFSETQ. CDR3 length: 16 amino acids. The CDR3 here is CASSLDLGRGYNEQFF. The CDR3 DNA follows: TGCGCCAGCAGCTTAGATCTGGGGAGAGGCTACAATGAGCAGTTCTTC.

The genes are TRBV29-1 and TRBJ2-2; 8 nucleotides match TRBD1. The CDR3 is 14 amino acids. Germline lookup yields CDR1 SQVTM and CDR2 ANQGSEA. Germline trimming cut 1 base from V and 3 bases from J; bases unmatched to any gene: 1. CDR3 residues: CSVEGTGYTGELFF. The CDR3 DNA reads TGCAGCGTTGAAGGGACAGGGTACACCGGGGAGCTGTTTTTT.

The chain is built from TRBV7-2 and TRBJ1-1; TRBD1 is a possible D gene (6 bases). CDR3 length: 15 amino acids. Germline V lookup: CDR1 SGHTA, CDR2 FQGNSA. Trimming left V 5 bases short and J 3 bases short, with 16 bases between. The CDR3 is CASSQSQGRDTEAFF. CDR3 DNA: TGTGCCAGCAGCCAGTCACAGGGTCGGGACACTGAAGCTTTCTTT.

This clone was observed a handful of times. This sequence joins TRBV5-8 and TRBJ1-6; a weak D match, TRBD1 (5 bases). The CDR3 has 16 residues. Germline loops: CDR1 SGHTS, CDR2 YDEGEE. The V end was cut by 3 bases, the J end by 2 bases, with 12 bases between. This CDR3 is CASSSEQDTYNSPLHF. The CDR3 DNA sequence: TGTGCCAGCAGCTCTGAGCAGGACACCTATAATTCACCCCTCCACTTT.

The V gene is TRBV5-1, the J gene TRBJ1-6; a weak D match, TRBD1 (5 bases). The CDR3 runs to 16 residues. The V end was cut by 4 bases, the J end by 9 bases, with 20 bases between. CDR1 is SGHRS and CDR2 is YFSETQ in the germline V gene. The CDR3 reads CASSLTAGGISSPLHF. CDR3 coding DNA: TGCGCCAGCAGCCTGACTGCGGGGGGGATAAGTTCACCCCTCCACTTT.

This clone was observed a single time. V and J are TRBV6-6 and TRBJ1-2; D perhaps matches TRBD1 (5 bases). V lost 0 bases and J 4 bases, leaving 9 bases between the germline ends. The CDR3 consists of 14 residues. The germline gives CDR1 MNHNY, CDR2 SVGAGI (reference sequence). The CDR3 DNA is TGTGCCAGCAGTTACTCGCGGGGGAGCTATGGCTACACCTTC. This codes for CASSYSRGSYGYTF.